These T cell receptor beta chains were read from a single sample in a study of T cells in Graves' hyperthyroidism and ophthalmopathy. TCRdb reprocessed the multiplex PCR reads via MiXCR and lists one record per CDR3 protein. The repertoire holds 300,000 to 400,000 distinct CDR3 sequences, with 15% to 20% as singletons. The specimen was blood. These receptors all come from a woman in her forties or fifties with Graves' hyperthyroidism. Each CDR3 is given without its conserved first and last residue. A D gene is named only where the DNA matches it firmly.

TRBJ2-5	NA	TRBV7-9	ASSFTQGGETQY
TRBJ2-7	NA	TRBV20-1	SASRRQGYEQY
TRBJ1-2	NA	TRBV10-3	ATRWGVDGYT
TRBJ2-2	NA	TRBV12-3/TRBV12-4	ASRRGGNTGELF
TRBJ2-4	NA	TRBV30	AWSVEGNIQY
TRBJ1-5	NA	TRBV7-8	ASSLRDSDQPQH
TRBJ2-1	TRBD2	TRBV2	ASSDPGTSQYNEQF
TRBJ1-1	TRBD1	TRBV19	ASSIISQGRTEAF
TRBJ1-1	NA	TRBV27	ASNRAGAEHTHTEAF
TRBJ2-4	TRBD1	TRBV2	ASSEDRVAKNIQY
TRBJ2-7	NA	TRBV5-1	ASSFGTGLYEQY